In its sample, the clone carrying this T cell receptor beta chain was seen a few times. Its antigen is not known. V shed 5 bases and J 1 base; nucleotides not matched to a gene: 6. CDR1 is SGHVS, CDR2 FNYEAQ, per germline. The CDR3 extends over 15 amino acids. These data originate in a study of cytomegalovirus exposure and HLA in healthy donors. Study summary: Earlier, 110 million or so unique TCR beta sequences were recovered from around 200 million T cells by an analysis.

Findings and caveats of the study: In a later analysis, a missense DCLRE1C variant was linked to TCR beta V- and J-gene trimming. Later work found most CMV-associated TCR beta chains apparently HLA-restricted.

Primers included in the PCR were 60 Vbeta and 13 Jbeta primers. Profiled with immunoSEQ multiplex PCR; TCRdb holds only in-frame clones, not every one. Counted here are around 63,000 clones, 65% to 85% occurring once; the ten biggest clones make up 2.9%. This rearrangement joins TRBV7-6 to TRBJ1-1, with TRBD1 matching over 8 bases. Sequenced sample: PBMCs. This clonotype was obtained from a woman younger than 45 in good health and CMV-seronegative. The chain's CDR3 is CASSQTGTGNTEAFF. The CDR3 bases are TGTGCCAGCAGCCAAACCGGGACAGGGAACACTGAAGCTTTCTTT.